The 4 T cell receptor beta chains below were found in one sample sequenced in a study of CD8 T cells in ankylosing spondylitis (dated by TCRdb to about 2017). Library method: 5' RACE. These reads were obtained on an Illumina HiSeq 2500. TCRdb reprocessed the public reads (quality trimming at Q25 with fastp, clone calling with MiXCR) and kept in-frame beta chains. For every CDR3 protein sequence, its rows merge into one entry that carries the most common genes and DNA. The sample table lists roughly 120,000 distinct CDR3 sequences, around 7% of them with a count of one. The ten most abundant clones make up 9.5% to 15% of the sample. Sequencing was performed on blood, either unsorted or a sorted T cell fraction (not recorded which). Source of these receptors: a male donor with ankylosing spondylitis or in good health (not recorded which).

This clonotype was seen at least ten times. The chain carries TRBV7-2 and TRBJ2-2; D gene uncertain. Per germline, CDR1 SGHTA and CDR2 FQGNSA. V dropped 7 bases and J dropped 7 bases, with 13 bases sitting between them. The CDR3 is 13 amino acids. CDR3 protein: CASTPSSGGELFF. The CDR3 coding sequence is TGTGCCAGCACCCCGAGTTCGGGCGGGGAGCTGTTTTTT.

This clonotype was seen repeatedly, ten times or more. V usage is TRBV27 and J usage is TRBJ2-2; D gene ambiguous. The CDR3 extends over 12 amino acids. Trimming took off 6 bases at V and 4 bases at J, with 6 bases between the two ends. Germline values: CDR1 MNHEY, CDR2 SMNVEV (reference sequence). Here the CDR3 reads CASSFPTGELFF. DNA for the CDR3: TGTGCCAGCAGCTTCCCCACCGGGGAGCTGTTTTTT.

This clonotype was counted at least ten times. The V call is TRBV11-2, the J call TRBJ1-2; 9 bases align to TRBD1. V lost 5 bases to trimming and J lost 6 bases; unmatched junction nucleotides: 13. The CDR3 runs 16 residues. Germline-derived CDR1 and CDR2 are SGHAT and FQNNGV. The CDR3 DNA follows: TGTGCCAGCAGCCCATTAGATCAGGGACAGGGAAATGGCTACACCTTC. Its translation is CASSPLDQGQGNGYTF.

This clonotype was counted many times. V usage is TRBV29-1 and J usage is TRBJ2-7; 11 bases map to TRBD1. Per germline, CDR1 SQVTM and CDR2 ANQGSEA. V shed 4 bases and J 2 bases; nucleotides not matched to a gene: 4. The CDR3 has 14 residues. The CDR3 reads CSVGPGQGAYEQYF. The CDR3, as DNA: TGCAGCGTTGGACCGGGACAGGGGGCCTACGAGCAGTACTTC.